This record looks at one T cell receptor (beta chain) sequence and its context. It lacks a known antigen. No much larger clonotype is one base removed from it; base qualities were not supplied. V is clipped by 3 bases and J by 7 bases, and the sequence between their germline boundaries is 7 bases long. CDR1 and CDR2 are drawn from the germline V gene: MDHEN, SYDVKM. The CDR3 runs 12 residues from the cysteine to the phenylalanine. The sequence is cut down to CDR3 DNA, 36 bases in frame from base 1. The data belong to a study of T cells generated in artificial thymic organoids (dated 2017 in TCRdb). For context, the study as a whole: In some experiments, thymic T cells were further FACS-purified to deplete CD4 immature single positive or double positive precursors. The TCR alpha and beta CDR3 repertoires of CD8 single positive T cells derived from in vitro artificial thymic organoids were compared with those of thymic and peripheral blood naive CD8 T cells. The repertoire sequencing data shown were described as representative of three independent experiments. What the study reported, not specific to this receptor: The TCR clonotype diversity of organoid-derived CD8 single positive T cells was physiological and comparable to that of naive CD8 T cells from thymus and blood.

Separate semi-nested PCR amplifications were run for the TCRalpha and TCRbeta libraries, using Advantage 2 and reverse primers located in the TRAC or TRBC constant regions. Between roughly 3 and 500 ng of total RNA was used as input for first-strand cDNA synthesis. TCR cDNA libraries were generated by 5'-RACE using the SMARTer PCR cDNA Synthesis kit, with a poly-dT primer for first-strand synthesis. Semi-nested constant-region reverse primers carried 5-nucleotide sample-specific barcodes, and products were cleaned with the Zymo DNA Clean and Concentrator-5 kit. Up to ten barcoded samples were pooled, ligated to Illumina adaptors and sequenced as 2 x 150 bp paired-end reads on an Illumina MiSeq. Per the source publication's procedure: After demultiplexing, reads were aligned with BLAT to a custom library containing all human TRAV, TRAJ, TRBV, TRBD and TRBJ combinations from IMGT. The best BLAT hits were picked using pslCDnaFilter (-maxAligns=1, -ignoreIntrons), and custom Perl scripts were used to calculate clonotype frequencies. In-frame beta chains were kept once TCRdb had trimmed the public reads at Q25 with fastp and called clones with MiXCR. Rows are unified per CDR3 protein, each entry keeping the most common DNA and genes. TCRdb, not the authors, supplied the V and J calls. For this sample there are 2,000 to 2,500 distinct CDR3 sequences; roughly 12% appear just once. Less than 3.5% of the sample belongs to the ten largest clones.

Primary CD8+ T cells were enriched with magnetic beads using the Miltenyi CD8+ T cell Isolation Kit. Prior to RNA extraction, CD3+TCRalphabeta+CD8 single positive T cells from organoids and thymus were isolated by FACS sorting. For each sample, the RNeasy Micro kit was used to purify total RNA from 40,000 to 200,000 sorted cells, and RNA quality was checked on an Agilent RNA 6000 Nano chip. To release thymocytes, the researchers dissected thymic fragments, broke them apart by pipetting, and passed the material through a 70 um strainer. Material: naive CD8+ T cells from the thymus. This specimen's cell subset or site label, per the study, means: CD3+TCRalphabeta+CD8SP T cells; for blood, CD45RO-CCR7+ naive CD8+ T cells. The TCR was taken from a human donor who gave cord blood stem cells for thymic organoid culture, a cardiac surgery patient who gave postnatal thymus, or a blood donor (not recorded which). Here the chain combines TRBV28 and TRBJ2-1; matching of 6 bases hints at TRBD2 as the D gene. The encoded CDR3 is CASSLGGNEQFF. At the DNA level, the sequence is TGTGCCAGCAGTTTGGGGGGTAATGAGCAGTTCTTC.